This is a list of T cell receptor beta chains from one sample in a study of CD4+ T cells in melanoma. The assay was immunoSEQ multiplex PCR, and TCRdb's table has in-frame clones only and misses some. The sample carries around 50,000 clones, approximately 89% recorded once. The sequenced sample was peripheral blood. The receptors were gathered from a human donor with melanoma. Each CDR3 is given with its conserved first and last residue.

CDR3: CASSNRGGAETQYF
J: TRBJ2-5
V: TRBV7-2

CDR3: CASSQITQGNTEAFF
J: TRBJ1-1
V: TRBV5-4

CDR3: CASRKHFAF
J: TRBJ1-4
V: TRBV10-1

CDR3: CASSQDWTVDEKLFF
J: TRBJ1-4
V: TRBV4-1

CDR3: CATDDTLAGSTDTQYF
J: TRBJ2-3
V: TRBV28

CDR3: CAWSVQGGQPQHF
J: TRBJ1-5
V: TRBV30

CDR3: CASSRGTTSSYEQYF
J: TRBJ2-7
V: TRBV14

CDR3: CASSLTDSYEQYF
J: TRBJ2-7
V: TRBV7-9

CDR3: CASSLALFEGRTEAFF
J: TRBJ1-1
V: TRBV5-1

CDR3: CASSRLWEDQETQYF
J: TRBJ2-5
V: TRBV7-2

CDR3: CSVGRDRDGYTF
J: TRBJ1-2
V: TRBV29-1

CDR3: CASSLVAGIGSPLHF
J: TRBJ1-6
V: TRBV7-2

CDR3: CASSIVGPHSSTGELFF
J: TRBJ2-2
V: TRBV19

CDR3: CASSTGDTEAFF
J: TRBJ1-1
V: TRBV2

CDR3: CASSYRQSYEQFF
J: TRBJ2-1
V: TRBV6-5

CDR3: CASSEALGHFTTNEKLFF
J: TRBJ1-4
V: TRBV2

CDR3: CASSLSGGSNEQYF
J: TRBJ2-7
V: TRBV28

CDR3: CASSYLEGALYGYTF
J: TRBJ1-2
V: TRBV6-5

CDR3: CASSSPLAGGAYEQYF
J: TRBJ2-7
V: TRBV28

CDR3: CASSQERSGGGHNEQFF
J: TRBJ2-1
V: TRBV4-1

CDR3: CASSSQRGTYEQYF
J: TRBJ2-7
V: TRBV5-4

CDR3: CAISDQGQGYGYTF
J: TRBJ1-2
V: TRBV10-3

CDR3: CASSPPDRGTEAFF
J: TRBJ1-1
V: TRBV5-4

CDR3: CASSLDRNSGNTIYF
J: TRBJ1-3
V: TRBV11-2

CDR3: CASSQRHTGNSPLHF
J: TRBJ1-6
V: TRBV4-3

CDR3: CASSLAKGVGDTQYF
J: TRBJ2-3
V: TRBV7-9

CDR3: CASSPPARVLDTIYF
J: TRBJ1-3
V: TRBV18

CDR3: CASSSRGQETQYF
J: TRBJ2-5
V: TRBV13

CDR3: CASSEQGWDEQYF
J: TRBJ2-7
V: TRBV7-9

CDR3: CASSSMPGQTYEQYF
J: TRBJ2-7
V: TRBV6-1

CDR3: CASSRDSNTEAFF
J: TRBJ1-1
V: TRBV18

CDR3: CASSALGTPGEETQYF
J: TRBJ2-5
V: TRBV25-1

CDR3: CASSLSGRGFGETQYF
J: TRBJ2-5
V: TRBV7-3

CDR3: CASSLWSGDNQPQHF
J: TRBJ1-5
V: TRBV5-5

CDR3: CASSSRDRTYEQYF
J: TRBJ2-7
V: TRBV27

CDR3: CSVIDALARFF
J: TRBJ2-1
V: TRBV29-1

CDR3: CSARNRGEQYF
J: TRBJ2-7
V: TRBV20-1

CDR3: CASSLAPGGSKQYF
J: TRBJ2-7
V: TRBV28

CDR3: CASSYLDSETQYF
J: TRBJ2-5
V: TRBV19

CDR3: CAWEEKGWSGGRKTQYF
J: TRBJ2-5
V: TRBV30

CDR3: CASSHSGEVSNEQFF
J: TRBJ2-1
V: TRBV5-1

CDR3: CASSRQGYNEQFF
J: TRBJ2-1
V: TRBV19

CDR3: CASSKVGQGLSGANVLTF
J: TRBJ2-6
V: TRBV19

CDR3: CASNSDSGAGKLFF
J: TRBJ1-4
V: TRBV19

CDR3: CASSLGPAIPRNEQYF
J: TRBJ2-7
V: TRBV7-2

CDR3: CSVRPDRTGELFF
J: TRBJ2-2
V: TRBV29-1

CDR3: CASSSNSAGYTF
J: TRBJ1-2
V: TRBV7-2

CDR3: CASSIRTAAGTGELFF
J: TRBJ2-2
V: TRBV9

CDR3: CASSLWGADTEAFF
J: TRBJ1-1
V: TRBV7-8

CDR3: CASSPSTGASTEAFF
J: TRBJ1-1
V: TRBV7-2

CDR3: CASSQDPGQENYGYTF
J: TRBJ1-2
V: TRBV4-1

CDR3: CASSLAGPQHF
J: TRBJ1-5
V: TRBV5-8

CDR3: CASSQSQLRGVQPQHF
J: TRBJ1-5
V: TRBV4-1

CDR3: CASIPDRANYGYTF
J: TRBJ1-2
V: TRBV19

CDR3: CAWSVPGQGAGGYTF
J: TRBJ1-2
V: TRBV30

CDR3: CASSPTGTGAEKLFF
J: TRBJ1-4
V: TRBV4-1

CDR3: CASSQDRVATNEKLFF
J: TRBJ1-4
V: TRBV18

CDR3: CASSFTGPLALGYTF
J: TRBJ1-2
V: TRBV13

CDR3: CASSPTRLIAKNIQYF
J: TRBJ2-4
V: TRBV18

CDR3: CAWTGGGYEQYF
J: TRBJ2-7
V: TRBV30